The 21 T cell receptor beta chains below all came from one sample that was sequenced in a study of CD8 T cells in ankylosing spondylitis. TCRdb itself ran the 5' RACE reads through MiXCR, one entry per CDR3 protein. Here the sample spans 450,000 to 550,000 distinct CDR3 sequences, roughly 5.2% being singletons. Findings and caveats of the study: Among TCR beta sequences, a motif of fewer than 10 highly homologous variants appeared characteristic of ankylosing spondylitis blood.

No cognate antigen is known for these TCRs. Sequencing input: blood, either unsorted or a sorted T cell fraction (not recorded which). The receptors stem from a male donor with ankylosing spondylitis.

This clonotype was counted ten times or more. The chain carries TRBV20-1 and TRBJ2-5; TRBD1 might be the D (5 bases). The CDR3 spans 12 residues. Between the trimmed V and J ends, which lost 2 bases and 6 bases, there was a span of 10 bases. Per the germline V gene, CDR1 is DFQATT and CDR2 is SNEGSKA (reference sequence). CDR3 loop: CSARTRQQTQYF. CDR3 sequence (DNA): TGCAGTGCTAGAACTCGACAGCAGACCCAGTACTTC.

Many counts were recorded for this clonotype. V gene TRBV20-1 combines with J gene TRBJ2-7, with D perhaps matching TRBD2 (5 bases). The germline gives CDR1 DFQATT, CDR2 SNEGSKA (reference sequence). V lost 5 bases and J 0 bases, leaving 14 bases between the germline ends. CDR3 size: 14 residues. CDR3 loop: CSAQRALASYEQYF. The CDR3 region has the DNA TGCAGTGCTCAGAGGGCCTTGGCCTCCTACGAGCAGTACTTC.

On this clonotype itself: This sequence may be a read error, since a much larger clone differs from it by one base. This chain uses TRBV9 with TRBJ2-3; TRBD2 is a possible D gene (6 bases). Germline V gene sequence: CDR1 SGDLS, CDR2 YYNGEE. There are 16 residues in the CDR3. In nucleotides, the CDR3 is TGTTCCAGCAGCGTAGCGTGGGGCGGGGCCACAGATACGCAGTATTTT. Translating gives CSSSVAWGGATDTQYF.

This clonotype was recorded a few times. The chain joins TRBV5-1 to TRBJ2-7; D not certain. The length of the CDR3 is 15 residues. Trimming stripped 0 bases from V and 3 bases from J, with 13 bases between. Germline CDR1 SGHRS, CDR2 YFSETQ. The CDR3 coding sequence is TGCGCCAGCAGCTTGGGTCGGACCAGAGGCTACGAGCAGTACTTC. It codes for CASSLGRTRGYEQYF.

This clonotype was seen repeatedly, ten times or more. The chain carries TRBV7-9 and TRBJ1-1; perhaps TRBD1 as D (5 bases). The CDR3 runs 14 residues. Germline V gene data show CDR1 as SEHNR and CDR2 as FQNEAQ (reference sequence). The V gene lost 7 bases and the J gene lost 2 bases, with 14 bases spanning the gap. The chain's CDR3 is CASNRRDHNTEAFF. The CDR3 DNA reads as TGTGCCAGCAACCGCAGGGACCATAACACTGAAGCTTTCTTT.

This clonotype was recorded many times. V usage is TRBV7-8 and J usage is TRBJ2-3; TRBD2 matches at 7 bases. This CDR3 is 15 amino acids long. CDR1 SGHVS and CDR2 FQNEAQ come from the germline V gene. Trimming cost V 0 bases and J 6 bases; bases outside gene matches: 6. The CDR3: CASSLASGIADTQYF. The CDR3 bases are TGTGCCAGCAGCTTAGCAAGCGGGATTGCCGATACGCAGTATTTT.

This chain links TRBV5-1 with TRBJ2-7; TRBD1 agrees at 7 bases. Germline V gene lookup returns CDR1 SGHRS and CDR2 YFSETQ. This CDR3 has 14 residues. J lost 7 bases, V lost 0 bases, and 7 bases had no gene match. The DNA of the CDR3 is TGCGCCAGCAGCTTGGGACAGGGAGTGGGGGAGCAGTACTTC. Translated, it gives CASSLGQGVGEQYF.

Of note for this clonotype: One end of the junction fails to match germline, which may point to a read error. In nucleotides, the CDR3 is TGCTGTGCTAGACTCTGGACTAGCGGGGACCACAATGAGCAGTTCTTC. Translating gives CCARLWTSGDHNEQFF. J is TRBJ2-1 and V is TRBV20-1; 12 bases are a match to TRBD2. The CDR3 runs to 16 residues. Germline V CDR1 and CDR2: DFQATT, SNEGSKA (reference sequence).

The V and J genes are TRBV4-1 and TRBJ2-7; 8 positions agree with TRBD2. This CDR3 is built from 15 residues. Looked up from germline, CDR1 is MGHRA and CDR2 is YSYEKL. The V segment lost 3 bases and the J segment 4 bases; nucleotides outside the gene matches: 8. The CDR3 sequence: CASSQTLAGSYEQYF. CDR3 in DNA: TGCGCCAGCAGCCAGACTCTAGCGGGTTCGTACGAGCAGTACTTC.

There are many counts of this clonotype. J is TRBJ2-2 and V is TRBV5-1; 7 nucleotides match TRBD2. CDR3 length: 15 residues. Germline V CDR1 and CDR2: SGHRS, YFSETQ. V was clipped by 2 bases and J by 9 bases; unmatched bases: 10. The CDR3 sequence: CASSFLSGSPWELFF. CDR3 DNA: TGCGCCAGCAGCTTTCTTAGCGGGTCCCCGTGGGAGCTGTTTTTT. The variable domain in full, with the rest retrieved from reference TRBV5-1 and TRBJ2-2, is KAGVTQTPRYLIKTRGQQVTLSCSPISGHRSVSWYQQTPGQGLQFLFEYFSETQRNKGNFPGRFSGRQFSNSRSEMNVSTLELGDSALYLCASSFLSGSPWELFFGEGSRLTVL.

In this sample, this clonotype turned up many times. The CDR3 loop reads CATSDLSRGSQETQYF. The CDR3 nucleotides are TGTGCCACCAGTGATTTATCCAGGGGAAGCCAAGAGACCCAGTACTTC. The chain links TRBV24-1 to TRBJ2-5; possible D gene TRBD1, 6 bases. Germline CDR1 reads KGHDR; CDR2 reads SFDVKD. V was pared by 1 base and J by 1 base, with 12 bases between. The CDR3 has 16 residues.

This clonotype was detected ten times or more. The genes are TRBV7-9 and TRBJ2-5; perhaps TRBD2 as D (5 bases). Trimming took off 1 base at V and 7 bases at J, with 16 bases between the two ends. The CDR3 runs to 15 residues. Germline assignment: CDR1 SEHNR and CDR2 FQNEAQ (reference sequence). CDR3 sequence: CASSLGGGEGRTQYF. The CDR3 DNA reads as TGTGCCAGCAGCTTAGGTGGCGGCGAGGGAAGGACCCAGTACTTC.

V usage is TRBV7-3 and J usage is TRBJ2-1; D not resolved. The CDR3 contains 13 residues. Germline lookup yields CDR1 SGHTA and CDR2 FQGTGA. The germline V and J ends were trimmed by 5 bases and 5 bases, with 10 bases remaining between them. The DNA for the CDR3 is TGTGCCAGCAGCACGGGCCGGGACAATGAGCAGTTCTTC. Encoded protein: CASSTGRDNEQFF.

There are many counts of this clonotype. The chain carries TRBV12-3 or TRBV12-4 and TRBJ1-2, with 10 bases aligning to TRBD1. The CDR3 length is 14 residues. Unmatched junction bases numbered 9, after V lost 7 bases and J lost 7 bases. CDR3 residues: CASTKTGGAFGYTF. As DNA, the CDR3 is TGTGCCAGCACCAAGACAGGGGGCGCGTTTGGCTACACCTTC.

V is TRBV7-9 and J is TRBJ2-6; D might be TRBD1 or TRBD2, each matching 5 bases. Looked up from germline, CDR1 is SEHNR and CDR2 is FQNEAQ (reference sequence). There are 16 residues in the CDR3. V shed 5 bases and J shed 4 bases, with 15 bases lying between them. The CDR3 reads CASSAGMGHGANVLTF. For the CDR3, the DNA is TGTGCCAGCAGCGCCGGGATGGGGCACGGGGCCAACGTCCTGACTTTC.

This clonotype was detected ten times or more. The chain has TRBV6-2 or TRBV6-3 and TRBJ2-2, with D perhaps matching TRBD1 (6 bases). Per the germline V gene, CDR1 is MNHEY and CDR2 is SVGEGT. CDR3 size: 17 residues. The V gene lost 0 bases and the J gene lost 4 bases, with 15 bases spanning the gap. The CDR3 region has the DNA TGTGCCAGCAGTTACTCGCTCCTGGACAGATCCACCGGGGAGCTGTTTTTT. It codes for CASSYSLLDRSTGELFF.

In its sample, this clonotype was seen many times. V and J are TRBV24-1 and TRBJ1-5, with D maybe TRBD1 (6 bases). Germline V gene sequence: CDR1 KGHDR, CDR2 SFDVKD. Trimming removed 4 bases from V and 2 bases from J, with 14 bases in between. The CDR3 runs to 16 residues. CDR3 in amino acids: CATSDGGADGNQPQHF. CDR3 DNA: TGTGCCACCAGTGACGGGGGGGCGGACGGCAATCAGCCCCAGCATTTT.

This clonotype was detected ten times or more. The V call is TRBV6-1, the J call TRBJ1-2; tentatively, D is TRBD1 (5 bases). CDR3 length equals 14 residues. Germline V gene lookup returns CDR1 MNHNS and CDR2 SASEGT. Trimming took off 1 base at V and 2 bases at J, with 8 bases between the two ends. The CDR3 coding sequence is TGTGCCAGCAGTGAAGTCGGGGGAAACTATGGCTACACCTTC. The encoded protein is CASSEVGGNYGYTF.

This clonotype was seen ten or more times. The rearrangement uses TRBV9 and TRBJ1-1, with TRBD1 matching over 7 bases. The CDR3 contains 12 residues. V shed 4 bases, J shed 9 bases, and the junction held 6 bases outside the gene matches. Per germline, CDR1 SGDLS and CDR2 YYNGEE. The CDR3, as DNA: TGTGCCAGCAGCCCATACAGGGGAAAAGCTTTCTTT. This translates into CASSPYRGKAFF.

Comments on this clonotype: This could be a read error, since a much larger clone is one nucleotide away. The conserved closing phenylalanine or tryptophan is absent in this CDR3, likely reflecting a read error. The chain recombines TRBV11-2 with TRBJ2-3; TRBD2 aligns across 11 bases. This CDR3 is 15 amino acids long. Germline V gene lookup returns CDR1 SGHAT and CDR2 FQNNGV. The V segment lost 3 bases and the J segment 8 bases; nucleotides outside the gene matches: 7. CDR3 nucleotides: TGTGCCAGCAGCTTGACTAGCGGGGTCTACGGTACGCAGTATATT. This codes for CASSLTSGVYGTQYI.

This clonotype was recorded many times. The chain employs TRBV6-5 and TRBJ1-5; D is ambiguous. V lost 2 bases to trimming and J lost 2 bases, with 7 bases between them. Germline V lookup: CDR1 MNHEY, CDR2 SVGAGI. The CDR3 loop spans 14 amino acids. In DNA form, the CDR3 reads TGTGCCAGCAGTTACAGGGAGCGCAATCAGCCCCAGCATTTT. Its translation: CASSYRERNQPQHF.